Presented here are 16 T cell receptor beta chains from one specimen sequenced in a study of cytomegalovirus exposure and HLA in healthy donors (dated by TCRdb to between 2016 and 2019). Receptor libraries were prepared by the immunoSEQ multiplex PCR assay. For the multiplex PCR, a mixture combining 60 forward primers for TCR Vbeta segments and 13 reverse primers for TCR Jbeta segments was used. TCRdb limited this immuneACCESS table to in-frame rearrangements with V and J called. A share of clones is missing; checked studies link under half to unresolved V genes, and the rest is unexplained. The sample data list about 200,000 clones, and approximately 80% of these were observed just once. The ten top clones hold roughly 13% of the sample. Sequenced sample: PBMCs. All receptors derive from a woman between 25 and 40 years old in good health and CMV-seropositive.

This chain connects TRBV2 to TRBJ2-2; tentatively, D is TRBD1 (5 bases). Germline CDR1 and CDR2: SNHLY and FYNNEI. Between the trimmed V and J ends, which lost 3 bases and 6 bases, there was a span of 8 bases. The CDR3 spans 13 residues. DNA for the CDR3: TGTGCCAGCAGTGAGACAGTCTCCGGGGAGCTGTTTTTT. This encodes CASSETVSGELFF.

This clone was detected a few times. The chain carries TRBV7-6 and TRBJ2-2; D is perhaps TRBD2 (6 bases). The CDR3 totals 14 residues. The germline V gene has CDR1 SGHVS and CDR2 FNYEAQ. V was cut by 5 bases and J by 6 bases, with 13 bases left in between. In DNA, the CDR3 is TGTGCCAGCAGCGTAGGACTAAGCGCCGGGGAGCTGTTTTTT. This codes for CASSVGLSAGELFF.

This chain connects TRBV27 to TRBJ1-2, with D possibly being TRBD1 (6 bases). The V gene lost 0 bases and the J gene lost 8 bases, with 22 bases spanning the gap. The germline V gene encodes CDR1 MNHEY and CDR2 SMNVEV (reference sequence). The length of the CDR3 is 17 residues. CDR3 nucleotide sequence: TGTGCCAGCAGTTTATCCCTCCGCACGACAGGCTGGAGGGGCTACACCTTC. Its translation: CASSLSLRTTGWRGYTF.

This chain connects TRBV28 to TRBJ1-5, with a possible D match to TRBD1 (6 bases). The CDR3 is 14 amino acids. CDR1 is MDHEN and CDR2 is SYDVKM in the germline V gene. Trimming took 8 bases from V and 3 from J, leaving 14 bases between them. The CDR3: CASFGGIINQPQHF. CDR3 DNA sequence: TGTGCCAGCTTTGGGGGCATCATCAATCAGCCCCAGCATTTT.

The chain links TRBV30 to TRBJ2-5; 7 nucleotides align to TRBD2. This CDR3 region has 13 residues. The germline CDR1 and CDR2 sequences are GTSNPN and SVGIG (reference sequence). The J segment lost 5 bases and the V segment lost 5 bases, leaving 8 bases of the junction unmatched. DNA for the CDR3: TGTGCCTGGGGGCCGGGACTAAGGGAGACCCAGTACTTC. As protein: CAWGPGLRETQYF.

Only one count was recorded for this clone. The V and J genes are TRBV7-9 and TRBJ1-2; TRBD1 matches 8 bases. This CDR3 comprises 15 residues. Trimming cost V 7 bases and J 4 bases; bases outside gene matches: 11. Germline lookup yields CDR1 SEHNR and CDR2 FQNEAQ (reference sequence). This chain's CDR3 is CASTVVGRGLYGYTF. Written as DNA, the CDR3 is TGTGCCAGCACGGTGGTGGGCAGGGGGCTCTATGGCTACACCTTC.

Written as DNA, the CDR3 is TGTGCCAGCAGCGAACTAGCGGGAGGGCCTCGCAATGAGCAGTTCTTC. It translates to CASSELAGGPRNEQFF. V usage is TRBV5-5 and J usage is TRBJ2-1; TRBD2 agrees at 13 bases. CDR3 length: 16 amino acids. J lost 6 bases, V lost 4 bases, and 7 bases had no gene match. CDR1 is SGHKS, CDR2 YYEKEE, per germline (reference sequence).

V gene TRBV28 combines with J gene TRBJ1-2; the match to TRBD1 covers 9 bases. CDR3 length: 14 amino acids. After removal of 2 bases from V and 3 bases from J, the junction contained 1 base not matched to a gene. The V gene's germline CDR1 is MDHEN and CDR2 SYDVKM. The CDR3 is CASSLTGGYYGYTF. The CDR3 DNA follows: TGTGCCAGCAGTTTAACAGGGGGCTACTATGGCTACACCTTC.

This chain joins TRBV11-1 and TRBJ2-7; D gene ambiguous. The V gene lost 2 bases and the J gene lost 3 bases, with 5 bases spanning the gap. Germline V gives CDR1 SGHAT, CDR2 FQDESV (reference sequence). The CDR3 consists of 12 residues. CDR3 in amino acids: CASSLSRYEQYF. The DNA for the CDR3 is TGTGCCAGCAGCTTATCCCGCTACGAGCAGTACTTC.

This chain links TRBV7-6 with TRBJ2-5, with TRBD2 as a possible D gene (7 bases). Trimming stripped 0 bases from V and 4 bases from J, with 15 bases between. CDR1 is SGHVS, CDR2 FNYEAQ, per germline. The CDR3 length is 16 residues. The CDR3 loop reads CASSLAGGGPGETQYF. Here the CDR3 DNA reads TGTGCCAGCAGCTTAGCGGGGGGGGGCCCGGGAGAGACCCAGTACTTC.

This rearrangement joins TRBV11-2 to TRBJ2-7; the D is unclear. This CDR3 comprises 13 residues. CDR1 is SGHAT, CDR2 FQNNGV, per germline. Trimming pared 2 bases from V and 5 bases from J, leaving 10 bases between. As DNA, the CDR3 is TGTGCCAGCAGCTTACCCCTGCTAAACGAGCAGTACTTC. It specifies CASSLPLLNEQYF.

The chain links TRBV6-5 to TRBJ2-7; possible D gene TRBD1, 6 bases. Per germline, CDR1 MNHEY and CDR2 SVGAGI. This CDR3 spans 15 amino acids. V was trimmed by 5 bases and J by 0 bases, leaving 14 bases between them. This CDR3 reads CASSQGTSTSYEQYF. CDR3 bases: TGTGCCAGCAGTCAGGGGACATCGACCTCCTACGAGCAGTACTTC.

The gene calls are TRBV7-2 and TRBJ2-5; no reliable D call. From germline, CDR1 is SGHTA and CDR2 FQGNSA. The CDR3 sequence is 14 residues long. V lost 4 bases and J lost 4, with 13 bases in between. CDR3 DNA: TGTGCCAGCAGCTCGTTGAGGAGAGGAGAGACCCAGTACTTC. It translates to CASSSLRRGETQYF.

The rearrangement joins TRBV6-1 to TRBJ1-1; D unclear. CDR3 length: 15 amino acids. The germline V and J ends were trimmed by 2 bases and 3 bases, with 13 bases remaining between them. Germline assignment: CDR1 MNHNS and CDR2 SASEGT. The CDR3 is CASSEYRVLDTEAFF. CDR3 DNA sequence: TGTGCCAGCAGTGAATATCGGGTTCTGGACACTGAAGCTTTCTTT.

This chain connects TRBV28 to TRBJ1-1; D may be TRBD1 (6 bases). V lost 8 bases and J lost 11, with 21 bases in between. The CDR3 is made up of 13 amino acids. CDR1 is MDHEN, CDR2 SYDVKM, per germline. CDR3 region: CASRIQGQSRAFF. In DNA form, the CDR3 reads TGTGCCAGCCGAATACAGGGTCAGAGCAGGGCTTTCTTT. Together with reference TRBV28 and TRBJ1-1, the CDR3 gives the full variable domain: DVKVTQSSRYLVKRTGEKVFLECVQDMDHENMFWYRQDPGLGLRLIYFSYDVKMKEKGDIPEGYSVSREKKERFSLILESASTNQTSMYLCASRIQGQSRAFFGQGTRLTVV.

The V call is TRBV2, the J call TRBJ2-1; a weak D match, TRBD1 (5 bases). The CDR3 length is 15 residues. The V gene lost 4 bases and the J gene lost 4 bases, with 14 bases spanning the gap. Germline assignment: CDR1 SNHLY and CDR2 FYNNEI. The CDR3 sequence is CASSAYDSRYNEQFF. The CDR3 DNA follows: TGTGCCAGCAGTGCTTACGACAGCCGATACAATGAGCAGTTCTTC.